The clone carrying this T cell receptor (beta chain) was found a few times. Clones were read by immunoSEQ multiplex PCR, and TCRdb kept only the in-frame ones, dropping some. This sample has 430,000 or so clones, with about nine tenths found just once. The sample belongs to a study of Ad26.COV2.S vaccination and SARS-CoV-2 variants. The CDR3 loop spans 15 amino acids. V lost 4 bases, J lost 3 bases, and 16 bases lay in between. Germline CDR1 and CDR2: SGHRS and YFSETQ. Treatment: about 20 received Ad26.COV2.S at low or high dose, single or two shots; about 5 received placebo; per-sample allocation not given. Material that was analyzed had been drawn on day 63 after the first vaccine or placebo injection.

Sequenced material: peripheral blood, taken in a trial of Ad26.COV2.S vaccine versus placebo. The receptor comes from a person aged 18-65 years who received the Ad26.COV2.S COVID-19 vaccine or a placebo. The chain couples TRBV5-1 to TRBJ1-1; TRBD1 is a possible D gene (5 bases). DNA for the CDR3: TGCGCCAGCAGCCCCCAACGACAGCCCCACACTGAAGCTTTCTTT. It encodes CASSPQRQPHTEAFF.